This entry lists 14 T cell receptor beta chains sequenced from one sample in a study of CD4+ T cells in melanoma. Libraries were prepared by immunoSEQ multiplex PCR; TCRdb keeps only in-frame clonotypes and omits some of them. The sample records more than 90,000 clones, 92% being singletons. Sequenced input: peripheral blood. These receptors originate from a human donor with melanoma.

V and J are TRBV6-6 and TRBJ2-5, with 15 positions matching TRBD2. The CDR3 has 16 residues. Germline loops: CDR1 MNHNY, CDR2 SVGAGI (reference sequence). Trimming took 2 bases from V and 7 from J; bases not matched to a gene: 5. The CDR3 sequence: CASSYPGLAGGGTQYF. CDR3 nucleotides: TGTGCCAGCAGTTACCCGGGACTAGCGGGAGGAGGGACCCAGTACTTC.

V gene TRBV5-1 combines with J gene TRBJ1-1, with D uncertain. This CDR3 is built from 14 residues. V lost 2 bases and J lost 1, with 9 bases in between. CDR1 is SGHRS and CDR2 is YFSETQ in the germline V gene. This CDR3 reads CASSFQPGNTEAFF. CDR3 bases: TGCGCCAGCAGCTTTCAGCCCGGGAACACTGAAGCTTTCTTT.

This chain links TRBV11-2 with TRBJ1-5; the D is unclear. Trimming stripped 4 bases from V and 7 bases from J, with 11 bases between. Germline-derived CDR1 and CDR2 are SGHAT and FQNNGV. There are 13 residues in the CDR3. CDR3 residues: CASSSQMGQPQHF. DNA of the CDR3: TGTGCCAGCAGCTCGCAAATGGGGCAGCCCCAGCATTTT.

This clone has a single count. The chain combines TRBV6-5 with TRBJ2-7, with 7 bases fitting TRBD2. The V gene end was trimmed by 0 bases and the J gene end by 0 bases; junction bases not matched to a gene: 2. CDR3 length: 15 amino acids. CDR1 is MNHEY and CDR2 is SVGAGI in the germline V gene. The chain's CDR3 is CASSYSGGFSYEQYF. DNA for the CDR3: TGTGCCAGCAGTTACTCGGGGGGGTTCTCCTACGAGCAGTACTTC.

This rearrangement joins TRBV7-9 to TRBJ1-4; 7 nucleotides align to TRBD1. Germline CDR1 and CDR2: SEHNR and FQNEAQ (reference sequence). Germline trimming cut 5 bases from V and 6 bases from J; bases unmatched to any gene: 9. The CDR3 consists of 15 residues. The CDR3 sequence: CASSQGLTGDEKLFF. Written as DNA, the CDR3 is TGTGCCAGCAGCCAGGGTCTCACAGGGGATGAAAAACTGTTTTTT.

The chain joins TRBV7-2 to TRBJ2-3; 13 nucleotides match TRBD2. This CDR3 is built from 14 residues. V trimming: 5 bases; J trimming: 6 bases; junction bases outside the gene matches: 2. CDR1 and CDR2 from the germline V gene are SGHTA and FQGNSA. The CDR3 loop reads CASSPGLAGDTQYF. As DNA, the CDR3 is TGTGCCAGCAGCCCGGGACTAGCGGGGGATACGCAGTATTTT.

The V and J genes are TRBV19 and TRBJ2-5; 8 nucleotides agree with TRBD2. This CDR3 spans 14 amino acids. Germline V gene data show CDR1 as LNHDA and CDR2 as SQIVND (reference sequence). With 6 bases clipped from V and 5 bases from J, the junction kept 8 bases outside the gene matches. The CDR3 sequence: CASRVSGAGETQYF. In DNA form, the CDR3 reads TGTGCCAGTAGGGTTAGCGGGGCGGGGGAGACCCAGTACTTC.

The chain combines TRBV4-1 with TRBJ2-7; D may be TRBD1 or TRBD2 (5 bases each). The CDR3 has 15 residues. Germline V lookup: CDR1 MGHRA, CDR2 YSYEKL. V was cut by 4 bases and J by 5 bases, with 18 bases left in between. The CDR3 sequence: CASSLLPGSDHEQYF. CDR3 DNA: TGCGCCAGCAGCCTCCTTCCAGGGAGCGACCACGAGCAGTACTTC.

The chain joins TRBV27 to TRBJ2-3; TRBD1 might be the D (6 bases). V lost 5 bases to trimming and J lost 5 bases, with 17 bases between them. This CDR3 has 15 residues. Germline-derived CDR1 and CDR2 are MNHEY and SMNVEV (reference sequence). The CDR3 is CASSLTAGAEDTQYF. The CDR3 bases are TGTGCCAGCAGTCTAACCGCAGGGGCGGAAGATACGCAGTATTTT.

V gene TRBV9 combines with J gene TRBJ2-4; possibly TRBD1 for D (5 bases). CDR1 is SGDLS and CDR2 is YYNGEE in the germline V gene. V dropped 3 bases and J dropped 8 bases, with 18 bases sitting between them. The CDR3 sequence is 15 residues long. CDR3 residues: CASSAGASRADIQYF. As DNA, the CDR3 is TGTGCCAGCAGCGCTGGGGCCTCCCGGGCGGACATTCAGTACTTC.

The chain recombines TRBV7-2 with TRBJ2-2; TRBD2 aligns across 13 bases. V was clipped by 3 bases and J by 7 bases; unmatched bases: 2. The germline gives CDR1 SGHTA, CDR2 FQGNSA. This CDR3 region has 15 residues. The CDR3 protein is CASSFGLAGDGELFF. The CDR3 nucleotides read TGTGCCAGCAGCTTCGGACTAGCGGGGGACGGGGAGCTGTTTTTT.

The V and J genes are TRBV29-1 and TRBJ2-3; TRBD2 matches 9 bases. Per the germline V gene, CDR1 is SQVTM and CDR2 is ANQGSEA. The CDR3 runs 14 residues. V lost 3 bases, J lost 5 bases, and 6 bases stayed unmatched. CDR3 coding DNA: TGCAGCGTTGAGGGCGGGGGGGTTGGAGATACGCAGTATTTT. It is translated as CSVEGGGVGDTQYF.

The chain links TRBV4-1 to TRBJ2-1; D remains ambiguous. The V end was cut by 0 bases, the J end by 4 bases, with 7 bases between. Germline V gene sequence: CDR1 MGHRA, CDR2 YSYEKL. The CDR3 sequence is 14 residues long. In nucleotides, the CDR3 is TGCGCCAGCAGCCAAGAATGGCAGTACAATGAGCAGTTCTTC. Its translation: CASSQEWQYNEQFF.

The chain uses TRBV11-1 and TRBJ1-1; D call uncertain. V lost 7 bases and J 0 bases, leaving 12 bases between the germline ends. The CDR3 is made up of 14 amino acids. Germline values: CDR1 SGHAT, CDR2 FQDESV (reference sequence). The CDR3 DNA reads TGTGCCAGCAACATTTTCGGGGTGAACACTGAAGCTTTCTTT. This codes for CASNIFGVNTEAFF.